Many counts were recorded for the clone carrying this TCR beta chain. Stable Graves' hyperthyroidism denoted no ophthalmopathy progression over 18 months. For the diagnoses, clinical symptoms, serum thyroxine and TRAb, thyroid ultrasound and orbital computed tomography were used. There were TCR beta CDR3 regions amplified from RNA transcripts. HTBI primers were used for first-round RT-PCR of the TCR CDR3. TCRdb re-analysed the multiplex PCR reads in MiXCR, keeping a single row per CDR3 protein. The sample holds about 560,000 distinct CDR3 sequences, 13% to 15% seen once. Trimming took 7 bases from V and 1 from J, leaving 8 bases between them. Germline V gene data show CDR1 as MDHEN and CDR2 as SYDVKM. This CDR3 spans 14 amino acids. This entry is derived from a study of T cells in Graves' hyperthyroidism and ophthalmopathy.

This TCR came from a woman in her thirties or forties with Graves' hyperthyroidism. Sequenced material: blood. V gene TRBV28 combines with J gene TRBJ2-6; D unclear. The CDR3 loop reads CASNRQSGANVLTF. CDR3 bases: TGTGCCAGCAACCGACAATCTGGGGCCAACGTCCTGACTTTC.